The rows below give T cell receptor beta chains drawn from one sample of a study of cytomegalovirus exposure and HLA in healthy donors. The data were produced by immunoSEQ multiplex PCR, yet TCRdb's version contains in-frame clones alone and is incomplete. This repertoire shows approximately 220,000 clones, about 80% found once; its top ten account for approximately 1.5%. The sample taken for sequencing was PBMCs. All receptors derive from a girl aged 5-17 years in good health and CMV-seronegative. Each CDR3 is given with its conserved first and last residue. D genes are given only for firm matches. Only part of the rows carry a size: once, few, many, or a class if the clone is expanded.

TRBJ2-7,.,TRBD2,TRBV27,CASRPAGRHYEQYF,TGTGCCAGCAGACCAGCGGGGAGACACTACGAGCAGTACTTC
TRBJ1-4,.,TRBD1,TRBV28,CASSQGQGGLWEKLFF,TGTGCCAGCAGTCAAGGACAGGGTGGCTTATGGGAAAAACTGTTTTTT
TRBJ1-2,.,.,TRBV2,CASSSKTVSYGYTF,TGTGCCAGCAGTTCAAAGACAGTCTCTTATGGCTACACCTTC
TRBJ1-2,once,.,TRBV7-9,CASSLGTSNYGYTF,TGTGCCAGCAGCTTGGGCACCTCTAACTATGGCTACACCTTC
TRBJ1-1,.,.,TRBV6-1,CAVSEDFNTEAFF,TGTGCCGTATCGGAGGACTTTAACACTGAAGCTTTCTTT
TRBJ1-4,.,TRBD1,TRBV9,CASSVGAGGFRAEKLFF,TGTGCCAGCAGCGTAGGGGCAGGGGGCTTTCGCGCGGAAAAACTGTTTTTT
TRBJ1-1,.,TRBD1,TRBV30,CAWSSRQGEAFF,TGTGCCTGGAGTAGTCGACAGGGAGAGGCTTTCTTT
TRBJ2-7,.,TRBD1,TRBV7-6,CASSFRTGGNEQYF,TGTGCCAGCAGCTTCCGCACAGGGGGCAACGAGCAGTACTTC
TRBJ2-7,.,.,TRBV30,CAWSGGELYEQYF,TGTGCCTGGAGTGGCGGTGAACTCTACGAGCAGTACTTC
TRBJ2-1,.,.,TRBV5-6,CASSFVYYNEQFF,TGTGCCAGCAGCTTCGTCTACTACAATGAGCAGTTCTTC
TRBJ2-2,.,TRBD1,TRBV28,CASSLSGGQGITGELFF,TGTGCCAGCAGTTTATCGGGGGGACAGGGAATAACCGGGGAGCTGTTTTTT
TRBJ1-1,.,.,TRBV19,CASSISGGENTEAFF,TGTGCCAGTAGTATATCGGGGGGTGAGAACACTGAAGCTTTCTTT
TRBJ2-2,.,.,TRBV19,CASSIEGLNTGELFF,TGTGCCAGTAGTATAGAGGGGCTGAACACCGGGGAGCTGTTTTTT
TRBJ2-7,.,TRBD1,TRBV10-3,CAIRGTVSYEQYF,TGTGCCATCAGAGGGACAGTCTCCTACGAGCAGTACTTC
TRBJ1-4,.,TRBD1,TRBV7-9,CSSSLGQGAEKLFF,TGTTCCAGCAGCTTGGGACAGGGTGCCGAAAAACTGTTTTTT
TRBJ2-7,.,.,TRBV5-4,CASSLVGGNNYEQYF,TGTGCCAGCAGCTTGGTTGGCGGGAACAACTACGAGCAGTACTTC
TRBJ1-1,.,.,TRBV6-5,CASTVPGGRGTEAFF,TGTGCCAGCACCGTTCCCGGGGGGCGAGGCACTGAAGCTTTCTTT
TRBJ2-7,.,TRBD2,TRBV4-2,CASSQDATSGGLYEQYF,TGTGCCAGCAGCCAAGATGCGACTAGCGGGGGATTATACGAGCAGTACTTC
TRBJ1-2,.,.,TRBV28,CASSPRPGLYGYTF,TGTGCCAGCAGTCCCCGTCCGGGGTTATATGGCTACACCTTC
TRBJ1-2,.,.,TRBV11-1,CASSPQGQFNGYTF,TGTGCCAGCAGCCCACAGGGCCAGTTTAATGGCTACACCTTC
TRBJ2-3,.,TRBD2,TRBV27,CATRTSGGLSTDTQYF,TGTGCCACCAGGACTAGCGGGGGCCTAAGCACAGATACGCAGTATTTT
TRBJ1-5,.,.,TRBV27,CASGSKGRGHF,TGTGCCAGTGGGTCCAAGGGTCGGGGGCATTTT
TRBJ2-1,.,TRBD2,TRBV9,CASSVGLAARNEQFF,TGTGCCAGCAGCGTGGGACTAGCGGCTCGCAATGAGCAGTTCTTC
TRBJ2-2,.,.,TRBV28,CASSPRLPGELFF,TGTGCCAGCAGTCCCAGACTCCCCGGGGAGCTGTTTTTT
TRBJ1-5,once,.,TRBV30,CAWRQGRVPNQPQHF,TGTGCCTGGAGACAGGGTCGAGTACCCAATCAGCCCCAGCATTTT
TRBJ2-2,.,TRBD1,TRBV5-1,CASSLIGQANTGELFF,TGCGCCAGCAGCTTGATTGGACAGGCGAACACCGGGGAGCTGTTTTTT
TRBJ2-3,.,.,TRBV6-1,CASSELAGTTDTQYF,TGTGCCAGCAGTGAACTGGCGGGTACCACAGATACGCAGTATTTT
TRBJ1-2,.,.,TRBV19,CASSFPGRWGYTF,TGTGCCAGTAGCTTCCCTGGGAGATGGGGCTACACCTTC
TRBJ1-1,few,TRBD1,TRBV4-1,CASSPGTARGEAFF,TGCGCCAGCAGCCCTGGGACAGCTAGGGGGGAAGCTTTCTTT
TRBJ2-1,.,.,TRBV9,CASSVGGILSSYNEQFF,TGTGCCAGCAGCGTAGGAGGGATCCTCAGCTCCTACAATGAGCAGTTCTTC
TRBJ2-7,.,TRBD1,TRBV5-1,CASSITGTGGEQYF,TGCGCCAGCAGCATTACCGGGACAGGGGGCGAGCAGTACTTC
TRBJ2-1,.,TRBD1,TRBV19,CASSIRDRGGHEQFF,TGTGCCAGTAGTATCCGGGACAGGGGCGGGCATGAGCAGTTCTTC
TRBJ2-7,once,TRBD1,TRBV7-9,CASSLTGTGAYEQYF,TGTGCCAGCAGCTTAACCGGGACAGGTGCCTACGAGCAGTACTTC
TRBJ1-5,.,.,TRBV7-9,CASSLGLVGAGQPQHF,TGTGCCAGCAGCTTAGGACTTGTGGGCGCGGGTCAGCCCCAGCATTTT
TRBJ1-5,once,.,TRBV30,CAWSLVYSNQPQHF,TGTGCCTGGAGTTTAGTTTATAGCAATCAGCCCCAGCATTTT
TRBJ1-2,.,TRBD1,TRBV28,CASRRQGPNYGYTF,TGTGCCAGCAGGAGACAGGGGCCAAACTATGGCTACACCTTC
TRBJ2-3,.,TRBD2,TRBV2,CASSGLAGLADTQYF,TGTGCCAGCAGCGGACTAGCGGGATTGGCAGATACGCAGTATTTT
TRBJ2-1,.,TRBD2,TRBV6-1,CASSYGGTYNEQFF,TGTGCCAGCAGCTACGGGGGGACCTACAATGAGCAGTTCTTC
TRBJ2-5,.,.,TRBV7-9,CASSKPPLETQYF,TGTGCCAGCAGTAAACCGCCACTTGAGACCCAGTACTTC
TRBJ2-1,.,TRBD1,TRBV9,CASSAPRTGSYNEQFF,TGTGCCAGCAGCGCCCCCCGGACAGGTTCCTACAATGAGCAGTTCTTC